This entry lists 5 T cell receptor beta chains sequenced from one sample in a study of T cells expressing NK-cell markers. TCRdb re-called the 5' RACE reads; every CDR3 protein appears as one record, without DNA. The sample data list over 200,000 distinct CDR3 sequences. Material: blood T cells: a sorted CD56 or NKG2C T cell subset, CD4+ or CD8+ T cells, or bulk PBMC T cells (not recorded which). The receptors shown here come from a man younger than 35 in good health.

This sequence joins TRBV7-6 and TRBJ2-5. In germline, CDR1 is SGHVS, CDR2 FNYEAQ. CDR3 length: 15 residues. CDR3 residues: CASSLAVTLQETQYF. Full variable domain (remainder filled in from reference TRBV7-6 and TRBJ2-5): GAGVSQSPRYKVTKRGQDVALRCDPISGHVSLYWYRQALGQGPEFLTYFNYEAQQDKSGLPNDRFSAERPEGSISTLTIQRTEQRDSAMYRCASSLAVTLQETQYFGPGTRLLVL.

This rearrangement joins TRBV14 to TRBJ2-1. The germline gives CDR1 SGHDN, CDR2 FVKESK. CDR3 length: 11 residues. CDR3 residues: CASSQEGEQFF.

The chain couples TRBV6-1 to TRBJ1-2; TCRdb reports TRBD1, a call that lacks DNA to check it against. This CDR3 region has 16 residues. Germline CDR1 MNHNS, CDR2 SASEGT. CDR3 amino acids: CASRPPSDRESHGYTF.

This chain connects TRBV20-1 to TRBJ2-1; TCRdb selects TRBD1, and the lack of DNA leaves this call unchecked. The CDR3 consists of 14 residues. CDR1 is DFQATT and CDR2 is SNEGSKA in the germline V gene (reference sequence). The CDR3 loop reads CSADYRGLVGEQFF.

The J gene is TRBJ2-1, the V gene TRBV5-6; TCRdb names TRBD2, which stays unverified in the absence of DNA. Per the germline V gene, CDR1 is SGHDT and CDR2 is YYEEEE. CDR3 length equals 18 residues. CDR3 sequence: CASSPDYVSGRWNNEQFF.